This TCR beta chain was found in a study of cytomegalovirus exposure and HLA in healthy donors. Study details: Earlier, 95 million to 120 million unique TCR beta sequences were recovered from some 200 million T cells by an analysis. Regarding the study as a whole: V- and J-gene trimming of TCR beta was linked (in a later analysis) to a missense DCLRE1C variant.

The CDR3 runs to 15 residues. Germline CDR1 reads SGHVS; CDR2 reads FNYEAQ. V was pared by 3 bases and J by 3 bases, with 14 bases between. Remarks on this clone: Its antigen remains unidentified.

Primers included in the PCR were 60 Vbeta and 13 Jbeta primers. Using immunoSEQ multiplex PCR, the repertoire was profiled, and TCRdb retains in-frame clones only, with some absent. The sample yields approximately 190,000 clones, over 70% seen once. The gene calls are TRBV7-6 and TRBJ1-1; D possibly corresponds to TRBD1 (6 bases). This receptor was identified in a man aged 35-49 years in good health and CMV-seropositive. Sequenced material: PBMCs. The CDR3 loop reads CASSLDSIEYTEAFF. The CDR3, as DNA: TGTGCCAGCAGCTTGGACAGTATAGAGTACACTGAAGCTTTCTTT.